A single sample is the source of the 4 T cell receptor beta chains below, sequenced in a study of T cell responses to AZD1222 COVID-19 vaccine. Profiled with immunoSEQ multiplex PCR; TCRdb holds only in-frame clones, not every one. The sample records some 150,000 clones, about 91% being singletons. The sequencing used peripheral blood, collected on day 0 of AZD1222 vaccination. Every receptor here comes from an adult in good health.

On this clone itself: A junction boundary mismatches the germline segment, possibly from a read error. The chain employs TRBV5-4 and TRBJ1-5; a weak D match, TRBD1 (5 bases). There are 13 residues in the CDR3. Germline-derived CDR1 and CDR2 are SGHNT and YYREEE (reference sequence). Here the CDR3 DNA reads TGTGCCAGCAGCTTGCACCCCGACAGTCCCCGGCATTTT. Its protein product is CASSLHPDSPRHF.

J is TRBJ2-5 and V is TRBV6-6; D remains unclear. The length of the CDR3 is 14 residues. Trimming removed 5 bases at V and 3 bases at J, with 13 bases between. Germline loops: CDR1 MNHNY, CDR2 SVGAGI (reference sequence). Here the CDR3 DNA reads TGTGCCAGCAGTCGCCAAGTGGACGAAGAGACCCAGTACTTC. The encoded protein is CASSRQVDEETQYF.

The chain uses TRBV4-1 and TRBJ1-1; tentatively, D is TRBD1 (6 bases). This CDR3 is built from 13 residues. V was trimmed by 6 bases and J by 2 bases, leaving 10 bases between them. CDR1 is MGHRA, CDR2 YSYEKL, per germline. The CDR3 bases are TGCGCCAGCAGGCACAGGGAAAACACTGAAGCTTTCTTT. Protein sequence: CASRHRENTEAFF.

The rearrangement uses TRBV9 and TRBJ2-7, with a weak D call TRBD2 (5 bases). Trimming shortened V by 4 bases and J by 0 bases, and 11 bases separated the two germline ends. Germline V gene data show CDR1 as SGDLS and CDR2 as YYNGEE. This CDR3 has 14 residues. CDR3 sequence: CASSLEASSYEQYF. CDR3 sequence (DNA): TGTGCCAGCAGCTTGGAGGCGAGCTCCTACGAGCAGTACTTC.